The clone carrying this T cell receptor (beta chain) was detected a few times. Its antigen is as yet unknown. Germline V CDR1 and CDR2: SGHDT, YYEEEE. V was shortened by 3 bases and J by 5 bases, with 17 bases between the two germline ends. CDR3 length equals 15 residues. The data were obtained in a study of T-cell reconstitution after alpha-beta-depleted transplantation in children. Study-wide findings and caveats: After transplant, high TCRbeta diversity at day 60 in some patients arose from surviving recipient T cells and thymic progenitors.

Library preparation (for TCRbeta) was performed with unique molecular identifiers. Each CDR3 protein gets one entry after TCRdb re-called the PCR reads with MiXCR. The sample has 490,000 or so distinct CDR3 sequences, about 11% seen once. The sample consisted of PBMCs, taken before TCRalphabeta/CD19-depleted stem cell transplant. The chain employs TRBV5-6 and TRBJ2-5; D is unresolved. This TCR was sampled from a child aged 2-15 years with inherited bone marrow failure, due to receive a stem cell transplant. CDR3 in DNA: TGTGCCAGCAGCTGGGTGCACAGCCGGATGGAGACCCAGTACTTC. Amino acid sequence: CASSWVHSRMETQYF.